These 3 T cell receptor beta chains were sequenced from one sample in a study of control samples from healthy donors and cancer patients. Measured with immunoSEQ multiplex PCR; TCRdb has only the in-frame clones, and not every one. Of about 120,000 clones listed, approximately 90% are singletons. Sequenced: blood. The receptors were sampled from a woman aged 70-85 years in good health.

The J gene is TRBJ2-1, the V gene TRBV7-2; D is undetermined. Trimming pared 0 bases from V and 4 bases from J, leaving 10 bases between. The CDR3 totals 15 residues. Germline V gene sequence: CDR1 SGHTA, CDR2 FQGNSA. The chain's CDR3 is CASSLALDAYNEQFF. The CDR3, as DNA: TGTGCCAGCAGCTTAGCGCTGGATGCTTACAATGAGCAGTTCTTC.

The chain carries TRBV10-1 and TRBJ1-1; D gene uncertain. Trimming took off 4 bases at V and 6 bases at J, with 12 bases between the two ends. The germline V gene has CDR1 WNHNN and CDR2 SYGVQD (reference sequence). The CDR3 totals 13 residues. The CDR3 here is CASSVDTAAEAFF. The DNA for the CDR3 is TGCGCCAGCAGTGTTGATACGGCGGCTGAAGCTTTCTTT.

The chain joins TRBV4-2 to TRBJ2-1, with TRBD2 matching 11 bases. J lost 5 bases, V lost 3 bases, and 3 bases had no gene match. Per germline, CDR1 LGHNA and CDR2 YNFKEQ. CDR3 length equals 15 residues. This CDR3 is CASSQLAGGNNEQFF. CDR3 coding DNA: TGTGCCAGCAGCCAGCTAGCGGGGGGTAACAATGAGCAGTTCTTC.